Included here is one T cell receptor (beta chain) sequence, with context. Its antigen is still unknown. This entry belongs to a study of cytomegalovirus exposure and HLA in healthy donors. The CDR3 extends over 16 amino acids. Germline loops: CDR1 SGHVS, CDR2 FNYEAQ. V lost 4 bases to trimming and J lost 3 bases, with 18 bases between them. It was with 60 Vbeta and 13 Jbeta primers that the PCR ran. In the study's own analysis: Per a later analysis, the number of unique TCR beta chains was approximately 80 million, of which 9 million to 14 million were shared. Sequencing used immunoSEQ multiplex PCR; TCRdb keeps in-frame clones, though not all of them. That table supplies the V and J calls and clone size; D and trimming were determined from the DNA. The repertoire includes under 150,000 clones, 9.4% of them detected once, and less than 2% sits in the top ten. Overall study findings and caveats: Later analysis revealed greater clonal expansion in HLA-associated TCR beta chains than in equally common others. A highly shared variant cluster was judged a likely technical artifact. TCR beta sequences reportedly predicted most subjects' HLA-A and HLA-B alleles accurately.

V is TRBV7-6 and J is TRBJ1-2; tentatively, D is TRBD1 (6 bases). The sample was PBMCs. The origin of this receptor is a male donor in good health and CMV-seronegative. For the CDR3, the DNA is TGTGCCAGCAGCTCAGGGGTCAGGGATTCCGACTATGGCTACACCTTC. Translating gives CASSSGVRDSDYGYTF.